Presented here are 15 T cell receptor beta chains from one specimen sequenced in a study of shared clonotypes between healthy human individuals. Sequenced by immunoSEQ multiplex PCR; TCRdb stores in-frame clones only, minus some. The sample shows fewer than 2.5 million clones, more than 85% of them seen only once. Sequencing was carried out using naive CD4+ T cells from PBMCs. As for subset: CD45RA+ positively selected. All receptors derive from a man aged 18 to 30 in good health. Some clones in this sample may be carry-over from other donors' samples.

The chain is built from TRBV30 and TRBJ1-5; maybe TRBD1 (5 bases). CDR3 size: 14 residues. Trimming took off 3 bases at V and 0 bases at J, with 9 bases between the two ends. Germline lookup yields CDR1 GTSNPN and CDR2 SVGIG (reference sequence). The DNA for the CDR3 is TGTGCCTGGAGCGGGGGAATTAGCAATCAGCCCCAGCATTTT. Translated, it gives CAWSGGISNQPQHF.

Remarks on this clone: The identical CDR3 is also encoded by other nucleotide sequences in the sample. The J gene is TRBJ2-7, the V gene TRBV7-9, with 7 nucleotides matching TRBD1. Germline trimming cut 0 bases from V and 6 bases from J; bases unmatched to any gene: 2. The CDR3 covers 13 residues. CDR1 SEHNR and CDR2 FQNEAQ come from the germline V gene (reference sequence). The CDR3 is CASSLAGTVEQYF. DNA of the CDR3: TGTGCCAGCAGCTTAGCCGGGACAGTCGAGCAGTACTTC.

The chain combines TRBV5-1 with TRBJ2-7, with 8 bases aligning to TRBD1. Germline CDR1 and CDR2: SGHRS and YFSETQ. The CDR3 has 14 amino acids. With 7 bases clipped from V and 4 bases from J, the junction kept 10 bases outside the gene matches. In nucleotides, the CDR3 is TGCGCCAGCTTCGACAGGGGAAGTGGATACGAGCAGTACTTC. Its translation is CASFDRGSGYEQYF.

The J gene is TRBJ1-2, the V gene TRBV12-5; possible D gene TRBD1, 6 bases. This CDR3 contains 17 residues. V lost 2 bases, J lost 4 bases, and 20 bases lay in between. Germline V CDR1 and CDR2: LGHNT, FRNRAP. The CDR3 sequence is CASGLFTEWGAAYGYTF. The CDR3 bases are TGTGCTAGTGGTTTGTTCACCGAATGGGGGGCGGCCTATGGCTACACCTTC.

CDR3 bases: TGTGCCAGCAGTTTAGGGACAGGGCTCGGTCAGCCCCAGCATTTT. Residues: CASSLGTGLGQPQHF. The chain carries TRBV27 and TRBJ1-5; 9 bases fit TRBD1. This CDR3 comprises 15 residues. V shed 2 bases and J 6 bases; nucleotides not matched to a gene: 5. Germline CDR1 MNHEY, CDR2 SMNVEV (reference sequence).

The rearrangement uses TRBV18 and TRBJ1-5, with D perhaps TRBD1 (5 bases). Between the trimmed V and J ends, which lost 3 bases and 0 bases, there was a span of 9 bases. Germline V CDR1 and CDR2: KGHSH, LQKENI. CDR3 length equals 15 residues. The CDR3 DNA follows: TGTGCCAGCTCACCGGGGGGTTATAGCAATCAGCCCCAGCATTTT. It translates to CASSPGGYSNQPQHF.

This chain uses TRBV10-3 with TRBJ2-3; no definite D call. Trimming pared 10 bases from V and 1 base from J, leaving 6 bases between. Germline V CDR1 and CDR2: ENHRY, SYGVKD. The CDR3 spans 11 residues. This CDR3 is CATMGTDTQYF. CDR3 in DNA: TGTGCCACGATGGGCACAGATACGCAGTATTTT.

J is TRBJ2-7 and V is TRBV6-6; D gene ambiguous. Trimming took off 0 bases at V and 4 bases at J, with 10 bases between the two ends. The CDR3 contains 14 residues. CDR1 is MNHNY, CDR2 SVGAGI, per germline (reference sequence). The CDR3 here is CASSYSPLEYEQYF. CDR3 DNA: TGTGCCAGCAGTTACTCCCCCTTGGAATACGAGCAGTACTTC.

This clone was picked up one time. The rearrangement uses TRBV14 and TRBJ2-6; D is unclear. CDR1 SGHDN and CDR2 FVKESK come from the germline V gene. CDR3 length equals 15 residues. Trimming removed 2 bases at V and 0 bases at J, with 5 bases between. This chain's CDR3 is CASSQFGSGANVLTF. CDR3 bases: TGTGCCAGCAGCCAATTCGGCTCTGGGGCCAACGTCCTGACTTTC.

With regard to this clone: Other DNA variants within this sample encode the same CDR3. The rearrangement uses TRBV5-1 and TRBJ1-1; D is uncertain. Germline CDR1 and CDR2: SGHRS and YFSETQ. This CDR3 comprises 13 residues. Deletions cut 2 bases from V and 1 base from J, with 6 bases between. The CDR3 is CASSFAGNTEAFF. Written as DNA, the CDR3 is TGCGCCAGCAGCTTCGCGGGGAACACTGAAGCTTTCTTT.

The chain is built from TRBV19 and TRBJ1-1; D is ambiguous. Per germline, CDR1 LNHDA and CDR2 SQIVND (reference sequence). V was pared by 3 bases and J by 0 bases, with 11 bases between. CDR3 length equals 15 residues. Here the CDR3 DNA reads TGTGCCAGTAGTATCCTGACAAGCATGAACACTGAAGCTTTCTTT. It is translated as CASSILTSMNTEAFF. Together with reference TRBV19 and TRBJ1-1, the CDR3 gives the full variable domain: DGGITQSPKYLFRKEGQNVTLSCEQNLNHDAMYWYRQDPGQGLRLIYYSQIVNDFQKGDIAEGYSVSREKKESFPLTVTSAQKNPTAFYLCASSILTSMNTEAFFGQGTRLTVV.

Turning to this clone: This specimen includes other DNA sequences encoding the same CDR3. The chain links TRBV4-1 to TRBJ2-5; 10 bases are a match to TRBD2. CDR3 length equals 15 residues. Germline-derived CDR1 and CDR2 are MGHRA and YSYEKL. Trimming removed 1 base from V and 1 base from J; junction bases left unmatched: 0. The CDR3 loop reads CASSQGLAGQETQYF. The CDR3 nucleotides read TGCGCCAGCAGCCAAGGACTAGCGGGCCAAGAGACCCAGTACTTC.

The chain carries TRBV10-1 and TRBJ2-1, with D perhaps matching TRBD1 (6 bases). The V gene's germline CDR1 is WNHNN and CDR2 SYGVQD (reference sequence). This CDR3 has 14 amino acids. Trimming pared 5 bases from V and 10 bases from J, leaving 18 bases between. CDR3 sequence reads: CASSYRATGNEQFF. The CDR3 region has the DNA TGCGCCAGCAGTTATCGGGCCACAGGGAACGAGCAGTTCTTC.

This sequence joins TRBV2 and TRBJ2-1; 14 bases agree with TRBD2. The germline gives CDR1 SNHLY, CDR2 FYNNEI. This CDR3 is 16 amino acids long. The junction had 7 bases not matched to a gene; V was cut back by 5 bases and J by 7 bases. CDR3 sequence (DNA): TGTGCCAGCAGTAGAAGTGGACTAGCGGGAGGAAATGAGCAGTTCTTC. Protein sequence: CASSRSGLAGGNEQFF.

This chain joins TRBV30 and TRBJ1-1; D gene uncertain. The V gene lost 0 bases and the J gene lost 6 bases, with 11 bases spanning the gap. The CDR3 contains 13 residues. Germline loops: CDR1 GTSNPN, CDR2 SVGIG (reference sequence). CDR3 coding DNA: TGTGCCTGGAGTGTAAGTGCGGACGCTGAAGCTTTCTTT. It specifies CAWSVSADAEAFF.